This is a list of T cell receptor beta chains from one sample in a study of shared clonotypes between healthy human individuals. Clones were read by immunoSEQ multiplex PCR, and TCRdb kept only the in-frame ones, dropping some. Of approximately 480,000 clones in the sample, 75% to 80% are singletons; the top ten hold under 15%. Sequenced material: PBMCs. The origin of the receptors is a woman aged 40 to 50 in good health. Some clones in this sample may be carry-over from other donors' samples. The CDR3 runs from the conserved cysteine through the conserved F or W. The D gene is left open where the match is weak. Size is omitted from some rows. Given values are once, few, many or a class for expanded clones.

clone_size,d_call,v_call,j_call,cdr3_aa,cdr3_nt
NA,TRBD2,TRBV5-1,TRBJ2-1,CASSPEGSSGVYNEQFF,TGCGCCAGCAGCCCCGAGGGTTCTAGCGGGGTCTACAATGAGCAGTTCTTC
NA,NA,TRBV7-3,TRBJ2-7,CASSLNGGTEYEQYF,TGTGCCAGCAGCTTAAACGGCGGGACTGAATACGAGCAGTACTTC
NA,TRBD2,TRBV25-1,TRBJ2-7,CASSEFTSGSYEQYF,TGTGCCAGCAGTGAATTTACTAGCGGGAGCTACGAGCAGTACTTC
NA,TRBD2,TRBV7-2,TRBJ2-3,CASIISGNPTDTQYF,TGTGCCAGCATCATTAGCGGGAACCCCACAGATACGCAGTATTTT
NA,TRBD1,TRBV5-4,TRBJ1-2,CASSPGTGMIRYTF,TGTGCCAGCAGCCCCGGGACAGGGATGATTCGGTACACCTTC
many,TRBD1,TRBV11-2,TRBJ2-7,CASSKTGTDTYEQYF,TGTGCCAGCAGCAAAACCGGGACAGACACCTACGAGCAGTACTTC
NA,NA,TRBV2,TRBJ2-1,CASSGTLYNEQFF,TGTGCCAGCAGTGGGACACTCTACAATGAGCAGTTCTTC
NA,NA,TRBV11-1,TRBJ2-2,CASSFGSPSNTGELFF,TGTGCCAGCAGCTTTGGGTCGCCTTCGAACACCGGGGAGCTGTTTTTT
once,NA,TRBV4-1,TRBJ1-3,CASSQLGRESSGNTIYF,TGCGCCAGCAGCCAATTGGGTAGGGAGAGCTCTGGAAACACCATATATTTT
NA,TRBD1,TRBV25-1,TRBJ2-7,CASSGTGGVSYEQYF,TGTGCCAGCAGTGGGACAGGGGGCGTCTCCTACGAGCAGTACTTC
NA,TRBD1,TRBV6-9,TRBJ2-1,CASSYRDSELYNEQFF,TGTGCCAGCAGTTATAGGGACAGTGAGTTGTACAATGAGCAGTTCTTC
NA,NA,TRBV28,TRBJ2-7,CASSLVPLVGEQYF,TGTGCCAGCAGTTTAGTCCCACTAGTAGGCGAGCAGTACTTC
NA,TRBD1,TRBV2,TRBJ2-5,CASSVGQGLGTQYF,TGTGCCAGCAGCGTGGGACAGGGGTTAGGGACCCAGTACTTC
NA,TRBD1,TRBV4-2,TRBJ2-7,CASSPGTGVGVAYEQYF,TGTGCCAGCAGCCCTGGGACAGGGGTCGGAGTTGCCTACGAGCAGTACTTC
NA,NA,TRBV30,TRBJ2-1,CAWSRNLGNEQFF,TGTGCCTGGAGTAGGAATCTAGGCAATGAGCAGTTCTTC
once,TRBD2,TRBV27,TRBJ2-7,CASKSGRLAYEQYF,TGTGCCAGCAAAAGCGGGAGGCTCGCGTACGAGCAGTACTTC
NA,NA,TRBV19,TRBJ1-3,CASRSTGSGNTIYF,TGTGCCAGTAGATCAACAGGCTCTGGAAACACCATATATTTT
NA,TRBD1,TRBV18,TRBJ1-2,CASSLSPTGVNYGYTF,TGTGCCAGCTCCCTTTCCCCGACAGGGGTTAACTATGGCTACACCTTC
NA,NA,TRBV30,TRBJ1-1,CAGHGALGTEAFF,TGTGCCGGGCACGGGGCTTTAGGGACTGAAGCTTTCTTT
NA,NA,TRBV7-9,TRBJ2-3,CASSPLEGFKDTQYF,TGTGCCAGCAGCCCCCTGGAGGGGTTTAAAGATACGCAGTATTTT
NA,NA,TRBV28,TRBJ2-2,CASSLLNTNTGELFF,TGTGCCAGCAGTTTATTAAACACAAACACCGGGGAGCTGTTTTTT
many,NA,TRBV28,TRBJ2-2,CASSLTRNTGELFF,TGTGCCAGCAGTTTAACAAGGAACACCGGGGAGCTGTTTTTT
NA,TRBD2,TRBV7-2,TRBJ2-1,CASSWAAGMFDEQFF,TGTGCCAGCAGCTGGGCAGCGGGAATGTTCGATGAGCAGTTCTTC
NA,TRBD2,TRBV10-3,TRBJ2-7,CASEGTSGSSYEQYF,TGTGCCAGCGAAGGAACTAGCGGGAGTTCCTACGAGCAGTACTTC
NA,TRBD2,TRBV18,TRBJ2-7,CASSPSTSGKAYEQYF,TGTGCCAGCTCACCCTCGACTAGCGGGAAAGCCTACGAGCAGTACTTC
once,TRBD2,TRBV2,TRBJ2-1,CASSPRTSRLSNEQFF,TGTGCCAGCAGTCCTAGGACTAGCCGGTTGTCCAATGAGCAGTTCTTC
NA,NA,TRBV4-1,TRBJ1-1,CASSQAVLGGRKSNTEAFF,TGCGCCAGCAGCCAAGCTGTACTAGGGGGGCGAAAGTCGAACACTGAAGCTTTCTTT
NA,NA,TRBV29-1,TRBJ2-7,CSVGSYEQYF,TGCAGCGTGGGATCCTACGAGCAGTACTTC
NA,TRBD1,TRBV28,TRBJ2-7,CASSDRPGQGSYEQYF,TGTGCCAGCAGCGATCGACCGGGACAGGGATCCTACGAGCAGTACTTC
NA,NA,TRBV2,TRBJ1-2,CASSVSAYGYTF,TGTGCCAGCAGTGTTTCAGCCTATGGCTACACCTTC
NA,NA,TRBV28,TRBJ1-5,CASSLPGGYQPQHF,TGTGCCAGCAGTTTACCGGGGGGCTATCAGCCCCAGCATTTT
NA,TRBD2,TRBV11-3,TRBJ2-3,CASSLGLAEASTDTQYF,TGTGCCAGCAGCTTAGGCCTAGCGGAGGCGAGCACAGATACGCAGTATTTT
NA,TRBD1,TRBV10-3,TRBJ2-1,CAISESQGSYNEQFF,TGTGCCATCAGTGAGTCACAGGGGTCCTACAATGAGCAGTTCTTC
NA,NA,TRBV7-2,TRBJ1-3,CASSLQRLSGNTIYF,TGTGCCAGCAGCTTACAGCGCCTCTCTGGAAACACCATATATTTT
NA,NA,TRBV6-4,TRBJ2-7,CASSDVKPYEQYF,TGTGCCAGCAGTGACGTCAAGCCCTACGAGCAGTACTTC
NA,NA,TRBV7-9,TRBJ1-1,CASSLGRVNTEAFF,TGTGCCAGCAGCCTGGGACGGGTGAACACTGAAGCTTTCTTT
NA,NA,TRBV7-8,TRBJ2-3,CASSLLSGDVDTQYF,TGTGCCAGCAGCTTACTTTCGGGAGACGTAGATACGCAGTATTTT
NA,NA,TRBV27,TRBJ2-1,CASSFRGGGPTNEQFF,TGTGCCAGCAGTTTTCGAGGAGGAGGGCCAACCAATGAGCAGTTCTTC
NA,TRBD2,TRBV7-4,TRBJ2-7,CASSLKASGPTPSYEQYF,TGTGCCAGCAGCTTAAAGGCTAGCGGACCCACCCCCTCCTACGAGCAGTACTTC
few,TRBD2,TRBV6-4,TRBJ2-1,CASSVESSGYNEQFF,TGTGCCAGCAGTGTAGAGTCTAGCGGCTACAATGAGCAGTTCTTC
NA,NA,TRBV2,TRBJ2-1,CASRPRGAVYNEQFF,TGTGCCAGCAGACCAAGGGGGGCAGTCTACAATGAGCAGTTCTTC
NA,NA,TRBV19,TRBJ2-1,CASSIGPTYNEQFF,TGTGCCAGTAGTATTGGCCCCACCTACAATGAGCAGTTCTTC
NA,NA,TRBV5-1,TRBJ2-7,CASSSPDGIYEQYF,TGCGCCAGCAGCTCGCCGGACGGAATCTACGAGCAGTACTTC
NA,TRBD2,TRBV5-1,TRBJ2-5,CASGASTSGRADF,TGCGCCAGCGGCGCGTCGACTAGCGGGAGGGCCGACTTC
NA,NA,TRBV9,TRBJ2-5,CASSVGVLGETQYF,TGTGCCAGCAGCGTCGGGGTCCTGGGGGAGACCCAGTACTTC
NA,TRBD2,TRBV28,TRBJ2-1,CASRKQREGLNEQFF,TGTGCCAGCAGGAAACAGCGGGAGGGCCTCAATGAGCAGTTCTTC
NA,NA,TRBV18,TRBJ2-5,CASSPGGQETQYF,TGTGCCAGCTCACCAGGAGGGCAAGAGACCCAGTACTTC
NA,TRBD1,TRBV13,TRBJ2-7,CASSLIDRVPHEQYF,TGTGCCAGCAGCTTAATTGACAGGGTTCCCCACGAGCAGTACTTC
NA,NA,TRBV5-1,TRBJ2-5,CASSPGPQETQYF,TGCGCCAGCAGCCCTGGCCCTCAAGAGACCCAGTACTTC
NA,NA,TRBV18,TRBJ1-1,CASSLDRNTEAFF,TGTGCCAGCTCACTAGACAGGAACACTGAAGCTTTCTTT
NA,TRBD1,TRBV7-2,TRBJ1-1,CASSRQGFNTEAFF,TGTGCCAGCAGCCGACAGGGTTTTAACACTGAAGCTTTCTTT
NA,TRBD2,TRBV9,TRBJ2-1,CASSFGTNNEQFF,TGTGCCAGCAGCTTTGGGACTAATAATGAGCAGTTCTTC
NA,TRBD1,TRBV13,TRBJ1-3,CASSLPGQGGDSGNTIYF,TGTGCCAGCAGCTTACCGGGACAGGGGGGAGATAGTGGAAACACCATATATTTT